The clone carrying this T cell receptor beta chain has just a few counts. Its target is unknown. This record comes from a study of glioma-infiltrating T cells after dendritic cell vaccination. Blood PBMC samples: pre-vaccination, two weeks post third vaccination, and at tumor progression. Study-level points and caveats: Only a small number of patients had complete blood and tumor samples.

V lost 5 bases and J lost 6, with 16 bases in between. The CDR3 runs 14 residues. CDR1 and CDR2 (germline): SGHAT, FQNNGV. The PCR used 60 V beta and 13 J beta primers. Measured with immunoSEQ multiplex PCR; TCRdb has only the in-frame clones, and not every one. Found here are 40,000 to 60,000 clones, over 75% of them singletons; the top ten hold 10% to 12%. Sample: blood, taken before dendritic cell vaccination. The V gene is TRBV11-2, the J gene TRBJ1-1; D not certain. This sequence was found in a human donor with glioblastoma. The CDR3 reads CASSADTRRAEAFF. CDR3 in DNA: TGTGCCAGCAGCGCAGATACTAGACGGGCTGAAGCTTTCTTT.